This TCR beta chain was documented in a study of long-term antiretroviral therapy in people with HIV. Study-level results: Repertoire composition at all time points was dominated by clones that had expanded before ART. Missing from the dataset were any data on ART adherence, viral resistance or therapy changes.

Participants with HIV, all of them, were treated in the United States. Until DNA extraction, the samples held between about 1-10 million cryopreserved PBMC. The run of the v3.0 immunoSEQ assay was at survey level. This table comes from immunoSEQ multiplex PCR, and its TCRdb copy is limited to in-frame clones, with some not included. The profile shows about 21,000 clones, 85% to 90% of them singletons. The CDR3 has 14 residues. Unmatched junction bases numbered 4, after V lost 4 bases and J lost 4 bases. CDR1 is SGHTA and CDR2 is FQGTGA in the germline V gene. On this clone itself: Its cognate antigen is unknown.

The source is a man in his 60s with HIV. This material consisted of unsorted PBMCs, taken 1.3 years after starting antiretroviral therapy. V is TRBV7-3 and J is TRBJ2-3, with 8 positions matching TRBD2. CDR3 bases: TGTGCCAGCAGCTCCACGGGGGGGTCAGATACGCAGTATTTT. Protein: CASSSTGGSDTQYF.